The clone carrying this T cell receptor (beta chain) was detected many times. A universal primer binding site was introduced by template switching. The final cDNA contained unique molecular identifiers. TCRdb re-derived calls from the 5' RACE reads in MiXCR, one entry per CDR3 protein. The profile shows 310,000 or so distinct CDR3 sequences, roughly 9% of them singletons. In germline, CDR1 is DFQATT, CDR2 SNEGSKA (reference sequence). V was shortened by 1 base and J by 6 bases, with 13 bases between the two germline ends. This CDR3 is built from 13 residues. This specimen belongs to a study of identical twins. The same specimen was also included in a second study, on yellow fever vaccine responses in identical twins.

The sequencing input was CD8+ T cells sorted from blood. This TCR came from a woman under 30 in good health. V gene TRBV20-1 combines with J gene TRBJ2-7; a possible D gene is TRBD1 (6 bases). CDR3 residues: CSARGYRAAEQYF. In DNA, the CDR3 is TGCAGTGCTAGAGGGTACAGGGCGGCCGAGCAGTACTTC.